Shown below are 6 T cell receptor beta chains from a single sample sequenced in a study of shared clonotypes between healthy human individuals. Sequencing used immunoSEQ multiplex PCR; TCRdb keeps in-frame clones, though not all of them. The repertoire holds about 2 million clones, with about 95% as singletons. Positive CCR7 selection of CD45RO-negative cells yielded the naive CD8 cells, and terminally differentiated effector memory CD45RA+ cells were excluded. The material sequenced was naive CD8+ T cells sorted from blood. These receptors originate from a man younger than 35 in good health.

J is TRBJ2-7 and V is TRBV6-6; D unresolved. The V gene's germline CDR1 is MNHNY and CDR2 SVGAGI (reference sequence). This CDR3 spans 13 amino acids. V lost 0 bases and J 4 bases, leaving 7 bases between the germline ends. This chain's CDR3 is CASSYSKGYEQYF. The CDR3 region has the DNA TGTGCCAGCAGTTACTCGAAAGGGTACGAGCAGTACTTC.

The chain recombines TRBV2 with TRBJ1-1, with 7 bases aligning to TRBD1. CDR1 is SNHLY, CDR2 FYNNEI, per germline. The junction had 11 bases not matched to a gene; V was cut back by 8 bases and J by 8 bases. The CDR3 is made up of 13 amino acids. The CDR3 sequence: CASVRGGAVEAFF. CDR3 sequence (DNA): TGTGCCAGCGTAAGAGGGGGCGCAGTCGAAGCTTTCTTT.

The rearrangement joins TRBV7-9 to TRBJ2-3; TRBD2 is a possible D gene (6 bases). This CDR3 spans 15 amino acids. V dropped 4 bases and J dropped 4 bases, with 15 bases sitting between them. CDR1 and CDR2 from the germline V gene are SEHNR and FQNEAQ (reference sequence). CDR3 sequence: CASSSGLRGADTQYF. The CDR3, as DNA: TGTGCCAGCAGCTCGGGACTCCGAGGGGCAGATACGCAGTATTTT.

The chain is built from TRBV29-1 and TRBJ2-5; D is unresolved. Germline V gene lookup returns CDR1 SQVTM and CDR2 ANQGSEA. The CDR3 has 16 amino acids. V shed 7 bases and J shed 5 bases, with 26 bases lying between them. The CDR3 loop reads CSGTVWTYHQGETQYF. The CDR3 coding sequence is TGCAGCGGGACGGTATGGACGTACCATCAAGGGGAGACCCAGTACTTC.

In nucleotides, the CDR3 is TGTGCCATCAGTGACCCGCCCGACTATGGCTACACCTTC. Translating gives CAISDPPDYGYTF. The chain recombines TRBV10-3 with TRBJ1-2; no clear D gene. Germline CDR1 is ENHRY and CDR2 is SYGVKD. This CDR3 has 13 amino acids. Trimming pared 3 bases from V and 3 bases from J, leaving 8 bases between.

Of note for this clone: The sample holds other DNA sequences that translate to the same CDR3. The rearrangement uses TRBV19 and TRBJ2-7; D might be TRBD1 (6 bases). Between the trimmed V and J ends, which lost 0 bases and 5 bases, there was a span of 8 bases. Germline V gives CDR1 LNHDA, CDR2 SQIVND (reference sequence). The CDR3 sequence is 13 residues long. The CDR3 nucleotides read TGTGCCAGTAGTATAGATGGGACAAACGAGCAGTACTTC. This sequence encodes CASSIDGTNEQYF.